A single sample gave rise to the 14 T cell receptor beta chains below, sequenced in a study of T cells in narcolepsy. Data came from immunoSEQ multiplex PCR; TCRdb stores just in-frame clones and leaves some out. The sample has 20,000 to 30,000 clones, about 80% seen once; the top ten hold approximately 0.98%. Sequencing was carried out using memory (CD45RA-) CD4+ T cells from blood. The receptors originated from a human donor in good health.

The genes are TRBV19 and TRBJ1-4; D is ambiguous. V was trimmed by 4 bases and J by 4 bases, leaving 7 bases between them. The CDR3 is 13 amino acids. Germline CDR1 and CDR2: LNHDA and SQIVND (reference sequence). CDR3 amino acids: CASSRTLNEKLFF. For the CDR3, the DNA is TGTGCCAGTAGTAGGACCCTTAATGAAAAACTGTTTTTT.

V usage is TRBV4-1 and J usage is TRBJ1-2; D call uncertain. There are 14 residues in the CDR3. CDR1 is MGHRA, CDR2 YSYEKL, per germline. Trimming cost V 3 bases and J 4 bases, with 12 bases left between them. CDR3 residues: CASSQGAETYGYTF. DNA for the CDR3: TGCGCCAGCAGCCAGGGTGCGGAAACCTATGGCTACACCTTC.

Only one count was recorded for this clone. This chain joins TRBV19 and TRBJ2-4; TRBD1 aligns across 7 bases. This CDR3 spans 14 amino acids. Losses at the gene ends were 3 bases for V and 5 bases for J; bases not matched to a gene: 4. Germline loops: CDR1 LNHDA, CDR2 SQIVND (reference sequence). Written as DNA, the CDR3 is TGTGCCAGTAGTATTGCCGGGACAGAAAACATTCAGTACTTC. Protein: CASSIAGTENIQYF.

This clone has a single count. The genes are TRBV28 and TRBJ2-5; 10 bases are a match to TRBD1. The end of the DNA fits TRBJ2-7 better, so the J call may be wrong. The germline V gene has CDR1 MDHEN and CDR2 SYDVKM. The CDR3 is 15 residues long. CDR3 protein: CASSLRQGARYEQYF. The CDR3 nucleotides read TGTGCCAGCAGTCTCCGACAGGGGGCGCGGTACGAGCAGTACTTC.

The chain carries TRBV10-2 and TRBJ2-3; 8 positions match TRBD2. CDR1 and CDR2 (germline): WSHSY, SAAADI. V gave up 6 bases and J gave up 2 bases; unmatched junction bases: 4. The CDR3 consists of 14 residues. The CDR3 DNA follows: TGCGCCAGCAGGCAGACTAGCGTCACAGATACGCAGTATTTT. It encodes CASRQTSVTDTQYF.

This sequence joins TRBV18 and TRBJ1-5; 10 positions match TRBD1. CDR3 length: 16 residues. J was trimmed by 2 bases and V by 3 bases; bases with no gene match: 4. Germline assignment: CDR1 KGHSH and CDR2 LQKENI. CDR3 in DNA: TGTGCCAGCTCACCGCCTGGGACAGGGGGCAATCAGCCCCAGCATTTT. Protein product: CASSPPGTGGNQPQHF.

This clone was seen once. The CDR3: CATAGQGIQETQYF. DNA for the CDR3: TGTGCCACCGCGGGACAGGGAATCCAAGAGACCCAGTACTTC. The chain carries TRBV19 and TRBJ2-5; 9 nucleotides match TRBD1. The CDR3 has 14 amino acids. CDR1 and CDR2 from the germline V gene are LNHDA and SQIVND (reference sequence). Trimming took 10 bases from V and 1 from J; bases not matched to a gene: 7.

This chain links TRBV19 with TRBJ2-7, with D uncertain. This CDR3 has 15 residues. Trimming shortened V by 4 bases and J by 0 bases, and 13 bases separated the two germline ends. Germline CDR1 LNHDA, CDR2 SQIVND (reference sequence). DNA for the CDR3: TGTGCCAGTAGTACCCGACACCAGAGCTCCTACGAGCAGTACTTC. It is translated as CASSTRHQSSYEQYF.

V is TRBV5-4 and J is TRBJ1-2; D not resolved. There are 12 residues in the CDR3. Germline CDR1 and CDR2: SGHNT and YYREEE (reference sequence). The ends were cut back, 7 bases at V and 1 base at J, with 8 bases in the middle. The CDR3 DNA follows: TGTGCCAGCGGGGAGTTTAACTATGGCTACACCTTC. It codes for CASGEFNYGYTF. The full variable domain, rest sourced from reference TRBV5-4 and TRBJ1-2, is ETGVTQSPTHLIKTRGQQVTLRCSSQSGHNTVSWYQQALGQGPQFIFQYYREEENGRGNFPPRFSGLQFPNYSSELNVNALELDDSALYLCASGEFNYGYTFGSGTRLTVV.

This chain uses TRBV30 with TRBJ1-3; D might be TRBD1 (5 bases). The germline V gene encodes CDR1 GTSNPN and CDR2 SVGIG (reference sequence). V dropped 4 bases and J dropped 0 bases, with 16 bases sitting between them. The CDR3 runs to 16 residues. CDR3 amino acids: CAWTMRGRVSGNTIYF. The CDR3 bases are TGTGCCTGGACCATGCGGGGCAGGGTCTCTGGAAACACCATATATTTT.

The chain combines TRBV6-4 with TRBJ2-3, with 9 bases that match TRBD1. The CDR3 covers 17 residues. V lost 7 bases and J lost 4; bases outside the gene matches: 15. CDR1 is MRHNA and CDR2 is SNTAGT in the germline V gene. This CDR3 reads CASMGQGAHTVADTQYF. The CDR3 DNA follows: TGTGCCAGCATGGGACAGGGTGCACACACAGTAGCAGATACGCAGTATTTT.

This rearrangement joins TRBV7-9 to TRBJ2-1, with D possibly TRBD1 on 5 matching bases. Germline V gene lookup returns CDR1 SEHNR and CDR2 FQNEAQ (reference sequence). V lost 5 bases, J lost 2 bases, and 13 bases lay in between. The CDR3 contains 15 residues. For the CDR3, the DNA is TGTGCCAGCAGCCGAAGCGTAGGGGCCTACAATGAGCAGTTCTTC. Translation gives CASSRSVGAYNEQFF.

This chain uses TRBV7-8 with TRBJ2-3, with TRBD2 identical over 9 bases. Trimming at V came to 5 bases and at J to 3 bases, leaving 9 bases not matched to a gene. Germline V gene data show CDR1 as SGHVS and CDR2 as FQNEAQ. The CDR3 has 16 residues. CDR3 sequence reads: CASSGYLAGRTDTQYF. In DNA, the CDR3 is TGTGCCAGCAGCGGGTATCTAGCGGGAAGGACAGATACGCAGTATTTT.

The genes are TRBV6-5 and TRBJ1-2; perhaps TRBD1 as D (5 bases). The CDR3 covers 15 residues. Germline V lookup: CDR1 MNHEY, CDR2 SVGAGI. Trimming left V 7 bases short and J 4 bases short, with 19 bases between. The CDR3 nucleotides are TGTGCCAGCACCCCCTACCCGGGACGGTCCTATGGCTACACCTTC. Amino acids: CASTPYPGRSYGYTF.